The clone carrying this T cell receptor beta chain was observed a single time. The CDR3 contains 16 residues. J was trimmed by 6 bases and V by 3 bases; bases with no gene match: 9. From germline, CDR1 is SGHVS and CDR2 FNYEAQ. This record comes from a study of shared clonotypes between healthy human individuals. Assay: immunoSEQ multiplex PCR; the TCRdb copy retains only in-frame clones and omits some. The sample lists roughly 2 million clones, approximately 96% occurring once. The chain employs TRBV7-6 and TRBJ2-2; 8 nucleotides match TRBD1. The sample taken for sequencing was naive CD4+ T cells sorted from blood. Subset in this sample: CD45RA+ positively selected. The clonotype comes from a man aged 18 to 30 in good health. CDR3 DNA sequence: TGTGCCAGCAGCTTCCGGACAGGGCCTACGGCCGGGGAGCTGTTTTTT. It codes for CASSFRTGPTAGELFF.